One T cell receptor (beta chain) is described in this entry. TCRdb itself ran the 5' RACE reads through MiXCR, one entry per CDR3 protein. This sample yields 350,000 to 450,000 distinct CDR3 sequences, of which approximately 15% are seen a single time; roughly 22% belongs to the top ten. The length of the CDR3 is 14 residues. Looked up from germline, CDR1 is SGHVS and CDR2 is FQNEAQ. V was shortened by 5 bases and J by 7 bases, with 17 bases between the two germline ends. The sample is drawn from a study of T-cell memory formation after mild COVID-19. The origin of this receptor is a man aged 18 to 29 who had mild COVID-19 (a few samples of this study predate the infection). Cell type and time point are not known. Input material: PBMCs or a T cell subset sorted from them (not recorded which). This chain links TRBV7-8 with TRBJ2-5; no definite D call. The CDR3 DNA follows: TGTGCCAGCAGCCCGCCCGTGGATCGGTGGACCCAGTACTTC. Protein product: CASSPPVDRWTQYF. Full variable domain (rest looked up from reference TRBV7-8 and TRBJ2-5): GAGVSQSPRYKVAKRGQDVALRCDPISGHVSLFWYQQALGQGPEFLTYFQNEAQLDKSGLPSDRFFAERPEGSVSTLKIQRTQQEDSAVYLCASSPPVDRWTQYFGPGTRLLVL.